The T cell receptor beta chain described here comes from a study of human T cells and chemical hapten exposure. Across the study: Slight volume differences across pooled libraries mainly accounted for varying per-sample TCR yields.

Time point: patch test 2, 6 weeks after DPC sensitization. Treatment defined: therapeutic diphenylcyclopropenone sensitization with weekly scalp DPC. Study findings and constraints: TCRs above 1 in 1000 frequency stayed constant with DPC sensitization. Large CDR3 similarity clusters arose significantly more often from expanded TCRs than from controls.

TCRdb independently ran MiXCR on the RACE reads; one entry per CDR3 protein. The sample shows tens of thousands of distinct CDR3 sequences, more than 8.5% of them seen only once. V shed 2 bases, J shed 5 bases, and the junction held 11 bases outside the gene matches. Germline loops: CDR1 LNHNV, CDR2 YYDKDF (reference sequence). This CDR3 comprises 17 residues. Remarks on this clonotype: Its specificity is not known.

Specimen: whole blood, collected in connection with sensitization to the hapten diphenylcyclopropenone (DPC). This sequence was found in a woman aged 30 to 39 with alopecia areata. Some clones in this sample may be carry-over from other donors' samples. This rearrangement joins TRBV15 to TRBJ2-2; TRBD2 aligns across 7 bases. The CDR3 sequence is CATSRSLREVETGELFF. The CDR3 region has the DNA TGTGCCACCAGCAGATCACTCCGGGAGGTAGAAACCGGGGAGCTGTTTTTT.